These T cell receptor beta chains were read from a single sample in a study of vaccination and CD4 T cells after COVID-19. The antigens for these receptors are not known. TCRdb used MiXCR to reprocess the PCR reads, holding one entry per CDR3 protein. The table lists over 5,500 distinct CDR3 sequences, approximately 55% of them singletons. Sequencing input: CD4+ T cells from blood, cultured in vitro. The source is a human donor in good health. Each CDR3 is given with its conserved first and last residue. The order of the fields is J gene, D gene, clone size, V gene, CDR3 protein, CDR3 DNA. The D gene is left open where the match is weak. Some rows mark clone size as missing; the rest say once, few, many or name a class of expanded clone.

TRBJ1-2	NA	once	TRBV6-1	CASSRDRNYGYTF	TGTGCCAGCAGCCGAGACAGAAACTATGGCTACACCTTC
TRBJ1-1	NA	NA	TRBV19	CASSETVNTEAFF	TGTGCCAGTAGTGAGACGGTAAACACTGAAGCTTTCTTT
TRBJ1-1	TRBD1	NA	TRBV6-1	CATRQGGGTEAFF	TGTGCCACTCGACAGGGGGGAGGTACTGAAGCTTTCTTT
TRBJ1-2	NA	few	TRBV6-1	CASKLGTEEYGYTF	TGTGCCAGCAAGTTGGGCACTGAGGAGTATGGCTACACCTTC
TRBJ1-5	NA	NA	TRBV27	CASSLSGAQPQHF	TGTGCCAGCAGTTTATCTGGGGCCCAGCCCCAGCATTTT
TRBJ1-5	NA	few	TRBV6-1	CASSGQQNQPQHF	TGTGCCAGCAGTGGACAGCAAAATCAGCCCCAGCATTTT
TRBJ2-3	TRBD2	NA	TRBV20-1	CSARGRGGASNRDTQYF	TGCAGTGCTAGAGGACGCGGGGGGGCTTCAAACAGGGATACGCAGTATTTT
TRBJ1-1	NA	few	TRBV4-1	CASSQDLYTEAFF	TGCGCCAGCAGCCAAGATCTTTACACTGAAGCTTTCTTT
TRBJ1-5	NA	few	TRBV27	CASSFMGQPQHF	TGTGCCAGCAGTTTTATGGGACAGCCCCAGCATTTT
TRBJ1-5	TRBD1	few	TRBV6-5	CASSFQQGNQPQHF	TGTGCCAGCAGTTTCCAACAGGGGAATCAGCCCCAGCATTTT
TRBJ2-6	NA	NA	TRBV2	CASSDRVAGANVLTF	TGTGCCAGCAGTGATCGGGTAGCTGGGGCCAACGTCCTGACTTTC
TRBJ1-5	NA	large	TRBV6-2/TRBV6-3	CASREVFGPQHF	TGTGCCAGCAGGGAAGTTTTCGGGCCCCAGCATTTT
TRBJ1-5	NA	NA	TRBV19	CASSSTSSAQHF	TGTGCCAGTAGTTCTACATCGTCGGCCCAGCATTTT
TRBJ1-2	NA	NA	TRBV25-1	CASSEYRWEAGYTF	TGTGCCAGCAGTGAATATAGGTGGGAGGCTGGCTACACCTTC
TRBJ1-1	NA	NA	TRBV6-1	CASSGQVNTEAFF	TGTGCCAGCAGTGGACAGGTTAACACTGAAGCTTTCTTT
TRBJ2-1	NA	NA	TRBV7-6	CASSPDRANEQFF	TGTGCTAGCAGCCCTGACAGAGCCAATGAGCAGTTCTTC
TRBJ2-7	NA	NA	TRBV10-3	CAIQGLDYEQYF	TGTGCCATACAGGGTCTTGACTACGAGCAGTACTTC